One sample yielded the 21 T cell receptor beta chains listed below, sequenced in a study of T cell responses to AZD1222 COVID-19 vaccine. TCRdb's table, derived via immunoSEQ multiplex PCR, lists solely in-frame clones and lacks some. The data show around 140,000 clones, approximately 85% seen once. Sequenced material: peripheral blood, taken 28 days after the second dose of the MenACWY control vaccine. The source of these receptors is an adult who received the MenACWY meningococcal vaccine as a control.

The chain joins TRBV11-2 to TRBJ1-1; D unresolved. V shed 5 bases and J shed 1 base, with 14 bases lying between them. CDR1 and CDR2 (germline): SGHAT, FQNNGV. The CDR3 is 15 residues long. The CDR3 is CASSLGYGRNTEAFF. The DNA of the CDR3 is TGTGCCAGCAGCCTAGGGTACGGAAGGAACACTGAAGCTTTCTTT.

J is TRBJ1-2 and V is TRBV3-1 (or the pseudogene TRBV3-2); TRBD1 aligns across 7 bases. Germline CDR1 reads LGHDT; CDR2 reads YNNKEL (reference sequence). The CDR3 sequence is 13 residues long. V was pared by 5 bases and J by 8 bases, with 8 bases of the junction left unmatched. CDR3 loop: CASSARRGQGYTF. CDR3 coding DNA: TGTGCCAGCAGCGCCCGGAGGGGGCAGGGCTACACCTTC.

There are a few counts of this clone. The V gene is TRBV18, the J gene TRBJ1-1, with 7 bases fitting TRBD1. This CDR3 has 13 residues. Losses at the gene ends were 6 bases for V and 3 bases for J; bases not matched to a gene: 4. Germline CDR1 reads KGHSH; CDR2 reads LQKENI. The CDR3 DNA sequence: TGTGCCAGCTCGCCTACAGGGGACACTGAAGCTTTCTTT. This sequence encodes CASSPTGDTEAFF.

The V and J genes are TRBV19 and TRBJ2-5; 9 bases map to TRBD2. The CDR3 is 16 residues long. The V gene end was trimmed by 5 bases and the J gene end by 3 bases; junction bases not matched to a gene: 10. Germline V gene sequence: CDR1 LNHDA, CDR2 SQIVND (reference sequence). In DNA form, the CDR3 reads TGTGCCAGTAGTTCCATCCAGCCTAGCGGGAAAGAGACCCAGTACTTC. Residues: CASSSIQPSGKETQYF.

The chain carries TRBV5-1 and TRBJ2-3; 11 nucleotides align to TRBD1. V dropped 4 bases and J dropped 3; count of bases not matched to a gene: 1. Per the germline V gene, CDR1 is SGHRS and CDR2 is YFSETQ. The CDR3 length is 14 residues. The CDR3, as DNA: TGCGCCAGCAGCGGGACAGGGGGGACAGATACGCAGTATTTT. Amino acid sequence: CASSGTGGTDTQYF.

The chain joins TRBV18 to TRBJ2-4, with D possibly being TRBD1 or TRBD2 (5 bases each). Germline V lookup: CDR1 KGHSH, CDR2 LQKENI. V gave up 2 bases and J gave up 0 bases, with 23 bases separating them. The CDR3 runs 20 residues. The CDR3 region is CASSPTGLRQNQPAKNIQYF. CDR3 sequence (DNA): TGTGCCAGCTCACCAACGGGATTGAGACAGAACCAACCAGCCAAAAACATTCAGTACTTC.

Here the CDR3 reads CASSQVGAGDSYEQYF. In nucleotides, the CDR3 is TGCGCCAGCAGCCAAGTCGGGGCAGGTGACTCCTACGAGCAGTACTTC. This chain uses TRBV4-3 with TRBJ2-7, with D perhaps TRBD1 or TRBD2 (5 bases each). The ends were cut back, 1 base at V and 0 bases at J, with 13 bases in the middle. This CDR3 is 16 amino acids long. Germline CDR1 is LGHNA and CDR2 is YSLEER.

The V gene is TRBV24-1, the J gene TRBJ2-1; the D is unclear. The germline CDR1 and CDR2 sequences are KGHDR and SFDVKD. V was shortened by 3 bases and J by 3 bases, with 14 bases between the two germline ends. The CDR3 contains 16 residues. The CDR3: CATSDGSGFYYNEQFF. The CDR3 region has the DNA TGTGCCACCAGTGATGGCTCTGGGTTTTACTACAATGAGCAGTTCTTC.

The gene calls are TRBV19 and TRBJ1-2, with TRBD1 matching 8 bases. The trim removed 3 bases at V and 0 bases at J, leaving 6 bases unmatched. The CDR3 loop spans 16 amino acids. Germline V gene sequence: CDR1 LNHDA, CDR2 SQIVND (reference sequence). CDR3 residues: CASSMDRARTNYGYTF. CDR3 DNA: TGTGCCAGTAGTATGGACAGGGCTCGCACTAACTATGGCTACACCTTC.

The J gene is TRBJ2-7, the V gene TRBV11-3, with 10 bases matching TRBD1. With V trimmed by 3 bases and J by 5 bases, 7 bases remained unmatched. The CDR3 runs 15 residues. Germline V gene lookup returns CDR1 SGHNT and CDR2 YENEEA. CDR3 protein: CASSFGDRGSHEQYF. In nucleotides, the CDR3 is TGTGCCAGCAGCTTTGGGGACAGGGGTTCCCACGAGCAGTACTTC.

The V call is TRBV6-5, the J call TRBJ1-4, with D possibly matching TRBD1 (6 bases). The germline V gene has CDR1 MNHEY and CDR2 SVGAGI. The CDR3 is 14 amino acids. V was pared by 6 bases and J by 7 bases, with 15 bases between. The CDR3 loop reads CASSVGGKPEKLFF. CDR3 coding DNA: TGTGCCAGCAGCGTAGGGGGAAAGCCTGAAAAACTGTTTTTT.

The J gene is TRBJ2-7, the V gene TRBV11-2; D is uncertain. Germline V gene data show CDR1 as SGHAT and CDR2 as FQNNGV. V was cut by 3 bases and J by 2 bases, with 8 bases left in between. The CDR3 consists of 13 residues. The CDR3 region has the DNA TGTGCCAGCAGCTTTGGGGTAACCTACGAGCAGTACTTC. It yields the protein CASSFGVTYEQYF.

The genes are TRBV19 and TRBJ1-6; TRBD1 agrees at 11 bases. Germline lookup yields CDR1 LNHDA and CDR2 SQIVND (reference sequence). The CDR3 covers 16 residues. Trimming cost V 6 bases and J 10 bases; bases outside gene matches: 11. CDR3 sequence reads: CASSKPGQGVRSPLHF. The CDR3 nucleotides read TGTGCCAGTAGCAAACCGGGACAGGGGGTACGGTCACCCCTCCACTTT.

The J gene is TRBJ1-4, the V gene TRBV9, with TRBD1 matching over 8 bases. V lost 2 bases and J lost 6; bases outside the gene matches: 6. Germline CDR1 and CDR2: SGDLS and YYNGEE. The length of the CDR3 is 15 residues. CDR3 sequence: CASSVSLDRDEKLFF. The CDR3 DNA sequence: TGTGCCAGCAGCGTCTCACTGGACAGGGATGAAAAACTGTTTTTT.

The chain's CDR3 is CAISVGTALYGYTF. DNA of the CDR3: TGTGCCATCAGTGTTGGGACAGCACTCTATGGCTACACCTTC. The chain joins TRBV10-3 to TRBJ1-2, with 7 bases matching TRBD1. The trim removed 4 bases at V and 4 bases at J, leaving 6 bases unmatched. The CDR3 is 14 residues long. From germline, CDR1 is ENHRY and CDR2 SYGVKD.

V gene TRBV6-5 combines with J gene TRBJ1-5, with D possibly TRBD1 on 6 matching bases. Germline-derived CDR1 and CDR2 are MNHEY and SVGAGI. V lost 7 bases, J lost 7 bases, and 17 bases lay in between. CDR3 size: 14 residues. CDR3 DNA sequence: TGTGCCAGCAATCCCTCAGGGGTCGGACAGCCCCAGCATTTT. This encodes CASNPSGVGQPQHF.

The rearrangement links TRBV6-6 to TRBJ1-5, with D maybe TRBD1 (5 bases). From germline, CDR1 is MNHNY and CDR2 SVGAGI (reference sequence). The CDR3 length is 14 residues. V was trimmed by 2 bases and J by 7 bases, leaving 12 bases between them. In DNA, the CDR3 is TGTGCCAGCAGTTACGTAGGGGACGACCAGCCCCAGCATTTT. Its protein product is CASSYVGDDQPQHF.

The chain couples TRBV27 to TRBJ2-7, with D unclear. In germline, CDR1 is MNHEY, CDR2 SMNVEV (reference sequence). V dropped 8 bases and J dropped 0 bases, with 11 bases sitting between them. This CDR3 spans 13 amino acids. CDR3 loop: CASQNMISYEQYF. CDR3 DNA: TGTGCCAGCCAAAACATGATCTCCTACGAGCAGTACTTC.

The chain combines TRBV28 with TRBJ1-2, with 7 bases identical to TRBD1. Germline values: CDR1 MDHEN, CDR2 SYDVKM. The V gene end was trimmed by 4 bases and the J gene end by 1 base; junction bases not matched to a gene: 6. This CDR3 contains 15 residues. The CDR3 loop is CASSSSGTVNYGYTF. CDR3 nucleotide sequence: TGTGCCAGCAGTTCCTCCGGGACAGTTAACTATGGCTACACCTTC.

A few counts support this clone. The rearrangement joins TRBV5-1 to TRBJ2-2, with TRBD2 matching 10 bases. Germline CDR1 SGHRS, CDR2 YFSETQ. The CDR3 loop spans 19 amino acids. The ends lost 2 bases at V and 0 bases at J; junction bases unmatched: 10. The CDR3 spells CASSLRPSGSYANTGELFF. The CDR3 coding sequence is TGCGCCAGCAGCTTAAGGCCTAGCGGGAGCTACGCGAACACCGGGGAGCTGTTTTTT.

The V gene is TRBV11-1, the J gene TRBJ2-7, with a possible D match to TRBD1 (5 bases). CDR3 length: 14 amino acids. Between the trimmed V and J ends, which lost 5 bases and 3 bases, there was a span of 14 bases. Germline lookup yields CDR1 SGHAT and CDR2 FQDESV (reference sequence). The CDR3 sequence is CASSPGSPLYEQYF. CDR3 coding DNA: TGTGCCAGCAGCCCAGGGTCACCCCTCTACGAGCAGTACTTC.